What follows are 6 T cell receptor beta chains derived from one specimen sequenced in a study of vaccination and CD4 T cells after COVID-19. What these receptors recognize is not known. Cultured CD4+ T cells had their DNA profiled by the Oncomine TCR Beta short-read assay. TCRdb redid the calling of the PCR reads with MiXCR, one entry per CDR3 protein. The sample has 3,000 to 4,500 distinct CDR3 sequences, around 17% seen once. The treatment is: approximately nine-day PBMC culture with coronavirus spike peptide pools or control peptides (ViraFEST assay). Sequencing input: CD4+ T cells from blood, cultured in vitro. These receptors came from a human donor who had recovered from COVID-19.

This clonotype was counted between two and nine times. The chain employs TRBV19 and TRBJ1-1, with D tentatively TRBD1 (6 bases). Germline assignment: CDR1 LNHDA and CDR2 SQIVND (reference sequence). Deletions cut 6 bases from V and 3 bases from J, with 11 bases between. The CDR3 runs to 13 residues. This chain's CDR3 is CASRQGWDTEAFF. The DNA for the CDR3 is TGTGCCAGTAGACAGGGATGGGACACTGAAGCTTTCTTT. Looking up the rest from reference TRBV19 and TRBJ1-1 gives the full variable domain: DGGITQSPKYLFRKEGQNVTLSCEQNLNHDAMYWYRQDPGQGLRLIYYSQIVNDFQKGDIAEGYSVSREKKESFPLTVTSAQKNPTAFYLCASRQGWDTEAFFGQGTRLTVV.

CDR3 DNA: TGTGCCAGCAGCTTATCGATGGCTTTAGAGACCCAGTACTTC. Translated, it gives CASSLSMALETQYF. The J gene is TRBJ2-5, the V gene TRBV7-2; D is unresolved. V was trimmed by 2 bases and J by 4 bases, leaving 11 bases between them. The CDR3 loop spans 14 amino acids. Looked up from germline, CDR1 is SGHTA and CDR2 is FQGNSA.

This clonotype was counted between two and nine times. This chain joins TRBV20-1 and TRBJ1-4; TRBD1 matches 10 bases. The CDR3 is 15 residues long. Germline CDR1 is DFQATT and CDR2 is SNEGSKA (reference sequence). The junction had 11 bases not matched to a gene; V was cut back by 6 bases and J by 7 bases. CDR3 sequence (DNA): TGCAGTGCCGTTACTAGGGACAGGGGATTTGAAAAACTGTTTTTT. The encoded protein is CSAVTRDRGFEKLFF.

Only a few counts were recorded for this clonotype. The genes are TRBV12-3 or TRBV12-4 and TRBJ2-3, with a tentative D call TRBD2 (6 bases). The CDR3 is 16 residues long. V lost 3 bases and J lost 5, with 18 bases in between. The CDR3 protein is CASSFYGRGGRDTQYF. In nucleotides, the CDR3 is TGTGCCAGCAGTTTCTACGGTAGGGGAGGTCGAGATACGCAGTATTTT.

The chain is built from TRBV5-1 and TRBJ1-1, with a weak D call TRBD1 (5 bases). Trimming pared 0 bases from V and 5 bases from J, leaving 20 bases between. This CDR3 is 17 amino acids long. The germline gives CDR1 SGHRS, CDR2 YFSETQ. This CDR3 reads CASSLGSRGPIVTEAFF. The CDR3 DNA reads TGCGCCAGCAGCTTGGGTTCTAGGGGCCCCATTGTAACTGAAGCTTTCTTT.

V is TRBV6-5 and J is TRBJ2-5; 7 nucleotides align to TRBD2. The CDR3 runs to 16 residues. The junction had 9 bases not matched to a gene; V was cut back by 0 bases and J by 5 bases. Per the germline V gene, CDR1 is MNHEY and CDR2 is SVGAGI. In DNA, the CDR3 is TGTGCCAGCAGTTACTCGAGCCAGGGAGGGAGGGAGACCCAGTACTTC. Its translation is CASSYSSQGGRETQYF.